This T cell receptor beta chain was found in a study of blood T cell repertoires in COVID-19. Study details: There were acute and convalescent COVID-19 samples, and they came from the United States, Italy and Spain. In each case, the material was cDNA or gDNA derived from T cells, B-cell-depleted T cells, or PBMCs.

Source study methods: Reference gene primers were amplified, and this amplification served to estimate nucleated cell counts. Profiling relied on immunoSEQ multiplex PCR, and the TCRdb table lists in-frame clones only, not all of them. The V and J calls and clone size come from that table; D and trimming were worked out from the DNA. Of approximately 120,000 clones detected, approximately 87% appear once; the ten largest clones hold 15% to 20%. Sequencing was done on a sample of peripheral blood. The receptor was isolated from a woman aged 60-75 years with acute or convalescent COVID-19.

In nucleotides, the CDR3 is TGTGCCAGCAGCTTGGGGCGGGACAGAAGCACAGATACGCAGTATTTT. It is translated as CASSLGRDRSTDTQYF. The gene calls are TRBV5-4 and TRBJ2-3; D may be TRBD1 (7 bases). Germline lookup yields CDR1 SGHNT and CDR2 YYREEE (reference sequence). The CDR3 runs to 16 residues. V lost 0 bases, J lost 0 bases, and 11 bases lay in between.